The rows below give T cell receptor beta chains drawn from one sample of a study of blood T cell repertoires in COVID-19. Data came from immunoSEQ multiplex PCR; TCRdb stores just in-frame clones and leaves some out. Among 110,000 to 150,000 clones listed, approximately 88% were seen once. Material: peripheral blood. Receptors originate from a woman between 50 and 59 years old with acute or convalescent COVID-19. CDR3s include the opening cysteine and the closing phenylalanine or tryptophan. The D gene is left open where the match is weak. For some rows the clone size is stated as once, few or many, or as a class when expanded; others skip it.

d_gene	v_gene	j_gene	abundance	CDR3nt	CDR3aa
.	TRBV18	TRBJ2-7	.	TGTGCCAGCTCACCCCGCGCCTCCTACGAGCAGTACTTC	CASSPRASYEQYF
TRBD1	TRBV2	TRBJ1-2	.	TGTGCCAGCAGTCCTAGGACAGGGAGAGGCGATGGCTACACCTTC	CASSPRTGRGDGYTF
.	TRBV2	TRBJ2-1	.	TGTGCCAGCCAGACAGATATCAATGAGCAGTTCTTC	CASQTDINEQFF
.	TRBV5-1	TRBJ1-1	.	TGCGCCAGCAGCCCCCCTGGAGGGAGAAGAAGCACTGAAGCTTTCTTT	CASSPPGGRRSTEAFF
.	TRBV19	TRBJ1-1	.	TGTGCCAGTAGTATGGGGGCAGCTAACACTGAAGCTTTCTTT	CASSMGAANTEAFF
.	TRBV7-2	TRBJ1-5	.	TGTGCCAGCAGCTTAGACAGGATTAATCAGCCCCAGCATTTT	CASSLDRINQPQHF
.	TRBV6-6	TRBJ1-2	.	TGTGCCAGCAGTTACCCCAGGGGATCTGGCTACACCTTC	CASSYPRGSGYTF
TRBD1	TRBV5-1	TRBJ1-1	.	TGCGCCAGCAGCCGTGGACAGGGCAGTATGAACACTGAAGCTTTCTTT	CASSRGQGSMNTEAFF
TRBD2	TRBV5-1	TRBJ2-1	once	TGCGCCAGCAGTCCTAGCGGGAGGGCGGGGAATGAGCAGTTCTTC	CASSPSGRAGNEQFF
.	TRBV15	TRBJ2-2	.	TGTGCCACCAGCCTGGAGGGGTGGACTCCGAACACCGGGGAGCTGTTTTTT	CATSLEGWTPNTGELFF
.	TRBV6-5	TRBJ1-3	.	TGTGCCAGCAGTTACCAGGGGATCGGAAACACCATATATTTT	CASSYQGIGNTIYF
TRBD1	TRBV7-2	TRBJ1-5	.	TGTGCCAGCAGCGCTGACAGGGTGGGCCAGCCCCAGCATTTT	CASSADRVGQPQHF
.	TRBV30	TRBJ1-4	few	TGTGCCTGGAACCACCGGGAATTAGGTGAAAAACTGTTTTTT	CAWNHRELGEKLFF
TRBD1	TRBV15	TRBJ1-1	.	TGTGCCACCAGCAAAGGAAAACAGGGGCGGAACACTGAAGCTTTCTTT	CATSKGKQGRNTEAFF
TRBD1	TRBV6-2/TRBV6-3	TRBJ1-4	once	TGTGCCAGCAGTTACAGGGGGCCTGAAAAACTGTTTTTT	CASSYRGPEKLFF
TRBD2	TRBV3-1/TRBV3-2	TRBJ2-1	.	TGTGCCAGCAGCCAAGTATGGGGCGGGGGGTCCCCCTACAATGAGCAGTTCTTC	CASSQVWGGGSPYNEQFF
TRBD1	TRBV5-5	TRBJ2-7	.	TGTGCCAGCAGCCTTGGGACAGGGACCGAGCAGTACTTC	CASSLGTGTEQYF
TRBD1	TRBV6-5	TRBJ1-2	.	TGTGCCAGCAGGTCGGGACAGGGGATCTATGGCTACACCTTC	CASRSGQGIYGYTF
.	TRBV30	TRBJ1-2	.	TGTGCCTGGAGGGCTACTTGGAGGGGGGGCGGCAACTATGGCTACACCTTC	CAWRATWRGGGNYGYTF
.	TRBV10-3	TRBJ2-2	.	TGTGCCACCCGAAGCAACACCGGGGAGCTGTTTTTT	CATRSNTGELFF
TRBD2	TRBV18	TRBJ2-1	.	TGTGCCAGCTCCCAGGGGGCTAGCGGGAGCAAAAATGAGCAGTTCTTC	CASSQGASGSKNEQFF
TRBD2	TRBV2	TRBJ2-3	.	TGTGCCAGCGGGGAGACTAGCGGGCAAGATACGCAGTATTTT	CASGETSGQDTQYF
TRBD1	TRBV10-1	TRBJ1-2	.	TGCGCCAGCAGTGAGGATACAGGGGCGAACGGCTACACCTTC	CASSEDTGANGYTF
.	TRBV3-1/TRBV3-2	TRBJ1-2	.	TGTGCCAGCAGCCCAATGTCGCAACCCAGTGGCTACACCTTC	CASSPMSQPSGYTF
.	TRBV28	TRBJ1-6	.	TGTGCCAGCAATATCGGGACATTTTCACCCCTCCACTTT	CASNIGTFSPLHF
.	TRBV19	TRBJ2-1	.	TGTGCCAGTAGCCTAGACAGGTTACTTAGGGGTCAGTTCTTC	CASSLDRLLRGQFF
.	TRBV18	TRBJ2-5	.	TGTGCCAGCTCACCCCCGGGGGGCCGGTACCAAGAGACCCAGTACTTC	CASSPPGGRYQETQYF
.	TRBV13	TRBJ2-2	.	TGTGCCAGCAGCTTACTAGCTGACACCGGGGAGCTGTTTTTT	CASSLLADTGELFF
TRBD1	TRBV19	TRBJ1-4	.	TGTGCCAGTAGTGATGACAGGGGAATTACTAATGAAAAACTGTTTTTT	CASSDDRGITNEKLFF
TRBD2	TRBV9	TRBJ2-1	.	TGTGCCAGCAGCGTAGGGCTAGCGGGAGACAATGAGCAGTTCTTC	CASSVGLAGDNEQFF
TRBD1	TRBV14	TRBJ1-1	.	TGTGCCAGCAGTACTATACAGGGGCTTACTGAAGCTTTCTTT	CASSTIQGLTEAFF
.	TRBV5-1	TRBJ2-5	.	TGCGCCAGCAGCAGGGGGACTACCCAAGAGACCCAGTACTTC	CASSRGTTQETQYF
.	TRBV27	TRBJ1-2	.	TGTGCCAGCAGTGGCCGGACTGGGTTTAACTATGGCTACACCTTC	CASSGRTGFNYGYTF
TRBD2	TRBV28	TRBJ2-2	many	TGTGCCAGCAGCTCTAGCGGGGCAGGCACCGGGGAGCTGTTTTTT	CASSSSGAGTGELFF
.	TRBV9	TRBJ1-4	.	TGTGCCAGCAGCGCTGCGGGCTCCTATAGGGAACTGTTTTTT	CASSAAGSYRELFF
.	TRBV7-8	TRBJ1-4	.	TGTGCCAGCAGCGCCGGGAGTACCAATGAAAAACTGTTTTTT	CASSAGSTNEKLFF
TRBD1	TRBV10-3	TRBJ1-1	few	TGTGCCACTTTACGGGACAGGGACACTGAAGCTTTCTTT	CATLRDRDTEAFF
TRBD1	TRBV5-4	TRBJ2-1	.	TGTGCCAGCAGTTCTGGACAGGCCCTATCAATCAATGAGCAGTTCTTC	CASSSGQALSINEQFF
.	TRBV6-5	TRBJ1-2	.	TGTGCCAGCACCGGGAGGCAGGGTGGGTTCGGCTACACCTTC	CASTGRQGGFGYTF
.	TRBV19	TRBJ2-2	.	TGTGCCAGTAGTATAGTTGCTGGGCCTACCGGGGAGCTGTTTTTT	CASSIVAGPTGELFF
.	TRBV19	TRBJ2-2	once	TGTGCCAGTAGTACAACGGAGTTCGCCGGGGAGCTGTTTTTT	CASSTTEFAGELFF
TRBD1	TRBV6-2/TRBV6-3	TRBJ2-7	.	TGTGCCAGCAGTTCACAGGGGAACGAGCAGTACTTC	CASSSQGNEQYF
TRBD1	TRBV3-1/TRBV3-2	TRBJ2-7	.	TGTGCCAGCAGCCAGACAGGGCACGAGCAGTACTTC	CASSQTGHEQYF
.	TRBV5-1	TRBJ2-1	few	TGCGCCAGCAGCTTGGACAATAACAATGAGCAGTTCTTC	CASSLDNNNEQFF
.	TRBV7-9	TRBJ2-7	.	TGTGCCAGCGAGTCTGCCGGGGGTTCCTACGAGCAGTACTTC	CASESAGGSYEQYF
.	TRBV5-8	TRBJ1-5	.	TGTGCCAGCAGCTTACGGGGAAGGAGTGGTCAGCCCCAGCATTTT	CASSLRGRSGQPQHF